This TCR beta chain was captured by sequencing in a study of blood T cell repertoires in COVID-19. Study-level information: The origin of the acute and convalescent COVID-19 samples was the United States, Italy and Spain.

Germline CDR1 reads GTSNPN; CDR2 reads SVGIG (reference sequence). Trimming shortened V by 0 bases and J by 6 bases, and 15 bases separated the two germline ends. The CDR3 loop spans 15 amino acids. As originally analysed: Amplifying reference gene primers gave estimates of nucleated cell counts. TCRdb keeps only in-frame clones here, not all; method: immunoSEQ multiplex PCR. The V and J calls and the clone size are those of that table, but D and trimming were determined from the DNA. The sample lists fewer than 250,000 clones; 84% were seen once. The chain employs TRBV30 and TRBJ2-1; D might be TRBD1 (5 bases). The sample was PBMCs or T cells enriched from blood (not recorded which). The TCR was taken from a woman aged 35 to 49 who had recovered from COVID-19. This CDR3 is CAWSVRGLSRNEQFF. CDR3 DNA sequence: TGTGCCTGGAGTGTAAGGGGCCTATCCCGCAATGAGCAGTTCTTC.